This TCR beta chain was captured in a study of identical twins. Trimming took 4 bases from V and 4 from J; bases not matched to a gene: 10. CDR3 length: 15 residues. Germline CDR1 reads SGDLS; CDR2 reads YYNGEE. A few counts support this clonotype. MiXCR, applied by TCRdb to the 5' RACE reads, yields one record per CDR3 protein. This repertoire shows around 650,000 distinct CDR3 sequences, 7% to 7.5% found once; its top ten account for 1.6%. The same sample was also studied in work on yellow fever vaccine responses in identical twins.

The TCR originated in a woman younger than 30 in good health. Sequenced material: PBMCs. The chain has TRBV9 and TRBJ2-7; 8 bases are shared with TRBD2. CDR3 bases: TGTGCCAGCAGCTCTCAAGCGGGAGTTGGATACGAGCAGTACTTC. This gives the protein CASSSQAGVGYEQYF.